The 29 T cell receptor beta chains listed next were all sequenced from one sample in a study of T cell clonotyping in hematopoietic cell transplantation. Libraries were prepared by immunoSEQ multiplex PCR; TCRdb keeps only in-frame clonotypes and omits some of them. The data show fewer than 70,000 clones, around 94% seen once. The sample was peripheral blood mononuclear cells. The receptors originated from a man between 50 and 59 years old in good health. Some clones in this sample may be carry-over from other donors' samples.

This chain uses TRBV5-4 with TRBJ2-6, with a weak D call TRBD1 (6 bases). V lost 2 bases, J lost 2 bases, and 17 bases lay in between. The CDR3 spans 18 residues. Germline-derived CDR1 and CDR2 are SGHNT and YYREEE (reference sequence). DNA of the CDR3: TGTGCCAGCAGCTTATTGGCTAGCACAGGGACTGGGGCCAACGTCCTGACTTTC. It codes for CASSLLASTGTGANVLTF.

The chain couples TRBV29-1 to TRBJ2-5, with 11 bases fitting TRBD2. With V trimmed by 0 bases and J by 13 bases, 7 bases remained unmatched. This CDR3 spans 13 amino acids. CDR1 and CDR2 (germline): SQVTM, ANQGSEA. CDR3 in DNA: TGCAGCGTTGAAGACCCTAGCGGGGGGCTTGTGTACTTC. Amino acid sequence: CSVEDPSGGLVYF.

This rearrangement joins TRBV7-8 to TRBJ2-3; 9 bases match TRBD2. The length of the CDR3 is 19 residues. Germline V gives CDR1 SGHVS, CDR2 FQNEAQ. V trimming: 3 bases; J trimming: 2 bases; junction bases outside the gene matches: 15. CDR3 nucleotides: TGTGCCAGCAGCTTCATCCTAGCGGGAAGCGAAAGGTCCACAGATACGCAGTATTTT. It codes for CASSFILAGSERSTDTQYF.

This chain links TRBV5-4 with TRBJ2-7, with D possibly TRBD1 on 6 matching bases. V was cut by 1 base and J by 2 bases, with 13 bases left in between. Germline loops: CDR1 SGHNT, CDR2 YYREEE (reference sequence). This CDR3 is 15 amino acids long. The CDR3 loop is CASSLSSAGAYEQYF. Written as DNA, the CDR3 is TGTGCCAGCAGCTTGAGCAGTGCAGGGGCCTACGAGCAGTACTTC.

The V gene is TRBV6-5, the J gene TRBJ2-5; TRBD1 matches 7 bases. With 7 bases clipped from V and 3 bases from J, the junction kept 8 bases outside the gene matches. This CDR3 is built from 14 residues. Germline values: CDR1 MNHEY, CDR2 SVGAGI. CDR3 nucleotide sequence: TGTGCCAGCAAGGGTACAGGGGAAAAAGAGACCCAGTACTTC. Protein sequence: CASKGTGEKETQYF.

The chain uses TRBV5-1 and TRBJ2-3; 12 bases are a match to TRBD2. CDR1 and CDR2 from the germline V gene are SGHRS and YFSETQ. Trimming took 4 bases from V and 3 from J; bases not matched to a gene: 6. The CDR3 has 16 amino acids. This chain's CDR3 is CASSSLAGGQTDTQYF. In DNA form, the CDR3 reads TGCGCCAGCAGCAGCCTAGCGGGAGGGCAAACAGATACGCAGTATTTT.

V and J are TRBV5-1 and TRBJ2-3; a weak D match, TRBD2 (6 bases). The V gene lost 0 bases and the J gene lost 8 bases, with 25 bases spanning the gap. The CDR3 consists of 18 residues. Germline loops: CDR1 SGHRS, CDR2 YFSETQ. The CDR3 loop reads CASSLAKGAGNPEGTQYF. In nucleotides, the CDR3 is TGCGCCAGCAGCTTGGCCAAGGGAGCGGGCAACCCTGAGGGTACGCAGTATTTT. Drawing the rest from reference TRBV5-1 and TRBJ2-3, the complete variable domain is KAGVTQTPRYLIKTRGQQVTLSCSPISGHRSVSWYQQTPGQGLQFLFEYFSETQRNKGNFPGRFSGRQFSNSRSEMNVSTLELGDSALYLCASSLAKGAGNPEGTQYFGPGTRLTVL.

The CDR3 protein is CASSSVPGQGPNTEAFF. The DNA of the CDR3 is TGTGCCAGCAGCTCCGTCCCGGGACAGGGACCGAACACTGAAGCTTTCTTT. The rearrangement uses TRBV7-8 and TRBJ1-1, with 9 bases lining up with TRBD1. The length of the CDR3 is 17 residues. V was clipped by 4 bases and J by 1 base; unmatched bases: 10. Germline V CDR1 and CDR2: SGHVS, FQNEAQ. The entire variable domain, with the rest obtained from reference TRBV7-8 and TRBJ1-1, is as follows: GAGVSQSPRYKVAKRGQDVALRCDPISGHVSLFWYQQALGQGPEFLTYFQNEAQLDKSGLPSDRFFAERPEGSVSTLKIQRTQQEDSAVYLCASSSVPGQGPNTEAFFGQGTRLTVV.

The genes are TRBV19 and TRBJ2-7; 8 nucleotides match TRBD2. CDR1 LNHDA and CDR2 SQIVND come from the germline V gene (reference sequence). Losses at the gene ends were 7 bases for V and 4 bases for J; bases not matched to a gene: 21. The CDR3 has 18 amino acids. CDR3 in amino acids: CASKGAPSDGSGGYEQYF. The DNA for the CDR3 is TGTGCCAGTAAGGGAGCTCCGTCGGATGGCAGCGGGGGATACGAGCAGTACTTC.

This chain links TRBV29-1 with TRBJ2-2; D remains ambiguous. The CDR3 consists of 12 residues. Germline values: CDR1 SQVTM, CDR2 ANQGSEA. V was cut by 4 bases and J by 8 bases, with 11 bases left in between. The CDR3 region is CSVAGVGGELFF. Here the CDR3 DNA reads TGCAGCGTTGCTGGGGTCGGAGGGGAGCTGTTTTTT.

The chain joins TRBV5-4 to TRBJ2-1; 11 bases are a match to TRBD2. The CDR3 sequence is 16 residues long. After removal of 5 bases from V and 2 bases from J, the junction contained 6 bases not matched to a gene. The V gene's germline CDR1 is SGHNT and CDR2 YYREEE (reference sequence). The DNA for the CDR3 is TGTGCCAGCAGGGGGCCGGGACTAGCGGCCTACAATGAGCAGTTCTTC. Translated, it gives CASRGPGLAAYNEQFF.

V usage is TRBV6-6 and J usage is TRBJ1-5; the D is unclear. The CDR3 is made up of 15 amino acids. V was cut by 6 bases and J by 0 bases, with 12 bases left in between. CDR1 and CDR2 (germline): MNHNY, SVGAGI (reference sequence). The chain's CDR3 is CASSTRTASNQPQHF. As DNA, the CDR3 is TGTGCCAGCAGCACCCGGACGGCTAGCAATCAGCCCCAGCATTTT.

The rearrangement joins TRBV11-2 to TRBJ1-2; D is perhaps TRBD1 (5 bases). V lost 5 bases and J lost 6, with 13 bases in between. CDR1 and CDR2 (germline): SGHAT, FQNNGV. The CDR3 loop spans 13 amino acids. CDR3 in DNA: TGTGCCAGCAGCCCCAGGGCCCTAGATGGCTACACCTTC. It is translated as CASSPRALDGYTF. Filled out from reference TRBV11-2 and TRBJ1-2, the complete variable domain reads EAGVAQSPRYKIIEKRQSVAFWCNPISGHATLYWYQQILGQGPKLLIQFQNNGVVDDSQLPKDRFSAERLKGVDSTLKIQPAKLEDSAVYLCASSPRALDGYTFGSGTRLTVV.

The gene calls are TRBV29-1 and TRBJ2-1; TRBD2 aligns across 12 bases. After removal of 5 bases from V and 6 bases from J, the junction contained 5 bases not matched to a gene. The CDR3 consists of 14 residues. Germline CDR1 reads SQVTM; CDR2 reads ANQGSEA. The CDR3 DNA is TGCAGCGTTCGGACTAGCGGGATTGTCAATGAGCAGTTCTTC. Amino acid sequence: CSVRTSGIVNEQFF.

In DNA form, the CDR3 reads TGTGCCAGCAGCTTGAAGTTCGGACACTACGAGCAGTACTTC. Translation: CASSLKFGHYEQYF. The genes are TRBV5-6 and TRBJ2-7, with a possible D match to TRBD1 (5 bases). CDR1 is SGHDT and CDR2 is YYEEEE in the germline V gene. The CDR3 is made up of 14 amino acids. V lost 1 base to trimming and J lost 3 bases, with 11 bases between them.

This chain links TRBV15 with TRBJ2-1, with no clear D. The CDR3 consists of 14 residues. The germline V and J ends were trimmed by 0 bases and 3 bases, with 6 bases remaining between them. Germline V gene lookup returns CDR1 LNHNV and CDR2 YYDKDF (reference sequence). CDR3 DNA: TGTGCCACCAGCAGAGAACACAGCTACAATGAGCAGTTCTTC. Translation gives CATSREHSYNEQFF.

The V gene is TRBV29-1, the J gene TRBJ2-5; either TRBD1 or TRBD2 may fit D (8 bases each). This CDR3 is built from 13 residues. CDR1 SQVTM and CDR2 ANQGSEA come from the germline V gene. V lost 6 bases to trimming and J lost 5 bases, with 16 bases between them. For the CDR3, the DNA is TGCAGCGTCGGACAGGGCGGGGGGGAGACCCAGTACTTC. Its protein product is CSVGQGGGETQYF.

The chain is built from TRBV27 and TRBJ1-5, with D possibly being TRBD1 (5 bases). In germline, CDR1 is MNHEY, CDR2 SMNVEV (reference sequence). The CDR3 is made up of 14 amino acids. V was trimmed by 6 bases and J by 1 base, leaving 10 bases between them. CDR3 loop: CASRGVGSNQPQHF. DNA of the CDR3: TGTGCCAGCAGAGGGGTGGGGAGCAATCAGCCCCAGCATTTT.

J is TRBJ2-7 and V is TRBV28; D is unclear. The germline gives CDR1 MDHEN, CDR2 SYDVKM. This CDR3 contains 9 residues. Trimming removed 10 bases at V and 2 bases at J, with 3 bases between. The DNA of the CDR3 is TGTGCCACCGCCTACGAGCAGTACTTC. Protein sequence: CATAYEQYF.

V usage is TRBV10-3 and J usage is TRBJ2-7; 7 bases align to TRBD1. This CDR3 has 13 amino acids. The V gene end was trimmed by 5 bases and the J gene end by 5 bases; junction bases not matched to a gene: 6. CDR1 is ENHRY, CDR2 SYGVKD, per germline. The chain's CDR3 is CAISMTGKDEQYF. In nucleotides, the CDR3 is TGTGCCATCAGTATGACAGGGAAAGACGAGCAGTACTTC.

The genes are TRBV14 and TRBJ1-2; 9 positions agree with TRBD1. This CDR3 spans 15 amino acids. V lost 1 base to trimming and J lost 5 bases; unmatched junction nucleotides: 5. Germline V gives CDR1 SGHDN, CDR2 FVKESK. Here the CDR3 reads CASSQAHRGPYGYTF. The CDR3 nucleotides are TGTGCCAGCAGCCAAGCCCACAGGGGGCCTTATGGCTACACCTTC.

The chain uses TRBV29-1 and TRBJ1-1; D may be TRBD1 (5 bases). The CDR3 runs 15 residues. Trimming removed 3 bases at V and 4 bases at J, with 18 bases between. Germline CDR1 and CDR2: SQVTM and ANQGSEA. The CDR3 loop is CSVDRGGVRVTEAFF. As DNA, the CDR3 is TGCAGCGTTGACCGGGGCGGGGTCAGAGTCACTGAAGCTTTCTTT.

The count of this clone is one. The chain employs TRBV27 and TRBJ1-2, with no clear D. V was shortened by 5 bases and J by 0 bases, with 10 bases between the two germline ends. The germline CDR1 and CDR2 sequences are MNHEY and SMNVEV (reference sequence). This CDR3 region has 14 residues. CDR3 bases: TGTGCCAGCAGTCAGAGGTCCCCTAACTATGGCTACACCTTC. This sequence encodes CASSQRSPNYGYTF.

The J gene is TRBJ1-1, the V gene TRBV14; D is uncertain. Germline V CDR1 and CDR2: SGHDN, FVKESK. The V and J ends lost 1 base and 1 base respectively, with 10 bases between them. The CDR3 is 15 amino acids. DNA of the CDR3: TGTGCCAGCAGCCAAGTCCCGGGCGGGAACACTGAAGCTTTCTTT. Its translation: CASSQVPGGNTEAFF.

V usage is TRBV14 and J usage is TRBJ2-7; 8 nucleotides agree with TRBD1. There are 13 residues in the CDR3. Germline assignment: CDR1 SGHDN and CDR2 FVKESK. V lost 4 bases, J lost 6 bases, and 5 bases stayed unmatched. CDR3 amino acids: CASSRDRGGEQYF. The CDR3 nucleotides read TGTGCCAGCAGCCGAGACAGGGGTGGCGAGCAGTACTTC.

The V gene is TRBV28, the J gene TRBJ1-2; D is uncertain. There are 13 residues in the CDR3. The V gene's germline CDR1 is MDHEN and CDR2 SYDVKM. The V gene lost 5 bases and the J gene lost 5 bases, with 12 bases spanning the gap. In nucleotides, the CDR3 is TGTGCCAGCAGTCCCGGACGAAGATATGGCTACACCTTC. This gives the protein CASSPGRRYGYTF.

V usage is TRBV4-3 and J usage is TRBJ1-2; unclear D gene. The CDR3 runs 14 residues. CDR1 is LGHNA and CDR2 is YSLEER in the germline V gene. Trimming cost V 2 bases and J 0 bases, with 7 bases left between them. CDR3 amino acids: CASSQTTANYGYTF. As DNA, the CDR3 is TGCGCCAGCAGCCAAACCACTGCTAACTATGGCTACACCTTC.

V is TRBV7-2 and J is TRBJ1-2; possibly TRBD1 for D (5 bases). Germline V CDR1 and CDR2: SGHTA, FQGNSA. CDR3 length equals 15 residues. The V and J ends lost 1 base and 8 bases respectively, with 17 bases between them. CDR3 coding DNA: TGTGCCAGCAGCTTAGATCAGGGCCCGAGCGGGGGCTACACCTTC. It is translated as CASSLDQGPSGGYTF.

The chain recombines TRBV4-1 with TRBJ1-1; D may be TRBD1 (5 bases). This CDR3 has 16 amino acids. Germline V gives CDR1 MGHRA, CDR2 YSYEKL. V gave up 7 bases and J gave up 1 base, with 19 bases separating them. DNA of the CDR3: TGCGCCAGCACCTCACTGACGGGGCCAAGGAACACTGAAGCTTTCTTT. As protein: CASTSLTGPRNTEAFF.